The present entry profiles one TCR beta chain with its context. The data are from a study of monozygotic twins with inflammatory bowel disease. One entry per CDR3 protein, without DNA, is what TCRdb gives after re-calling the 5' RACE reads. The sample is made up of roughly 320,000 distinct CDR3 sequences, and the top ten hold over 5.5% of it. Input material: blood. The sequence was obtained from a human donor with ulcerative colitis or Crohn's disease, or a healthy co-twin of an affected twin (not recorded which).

CDR3 residues: CASSWGLAASYEQYF. This rearrangement joins TRBV7-2 to TRBJ2-7; TCRdb designates TRBD1, a call that cannot be tested without DNA. This CDR3 comprises 15 residues. The germline V gene encodes CDR1 SGHTA and CDR2 FQGNSA.